Below are 30 T cell receptor beta chains sequenced from a single sample in a study of cytomegalovirus exposure and HLA in healthy donors. The PCR employed 60 Vbeta primers together with 13 Jbeta primers. Profiled with immunoSEQ multiplex PCR; TCRdb holds only in-frame clones, not every one. This table holds about 89,000 clones, about a tenth found once. The sequencing sample was made of PBMCs. The source is a man in his fifties or sixties in good health and CMV-seropositive.

CDR3 in amino acids: CASSPSYYGYTF. CDR3 nucleotides: TGTGCCAGCAGCCCCTCCTACTATGGCTACACCTTC. The chain is built from TRBV14 and TRBJ1-2; D remains unclear. The CDR3 loop spans 12 amino acids. Germline lookup yields CDR1 SGHDN and CDR2 FVKESK. The ends were cut back, 4 bases at V and 3 bases at J, with 6 bases in the middle.

This chain connects TRBV27 to TRBJ2-2; TRBD2 matches 10 bases. With V trimmed by 2 bases and J by 4 bases, 13 bases remained unmatched. Germline V gene data show CDR1 as MNHEY and CDR2 as SMNVEV (reference sequence). This CDR3 has 19 amino acids. The CDR3 protein is CASSLGDFSSGSITGELFF. CDR3 coding DNA: TGTGCCAGCAGTTTAGGGGACTTCTCTAGCGGGAGTATCACCGGGGAGCTGTTTTTT.

This clone was counted ten times or more. The chain is built from TRBV5-4 and TRBJ2-7; D possibly corresponds to TRBD1 (5 bases). The V end lost 6 bases, the J end lost 6 bases, and 16 bases lay between the germline ends. Per the germline V gene, CDR1 is SGHNT and CDR2 is YYREEE (reference sequence). The CDR3 extends over 13 amino acids. The CDR3 nucleotides are TGTGCCAGCACCCAGGGCGCTGAGTCCGAGCAGTACTTC. It is translated as CASTQGAESEQYF.

This clone was seen only a few times. The chain is built from TRBV28 and TRBJ1-2; no clear D gene. V was cut by 3 bases and J by 2 bases, with 19 bases left in between. The length of the CDR3 is 17 residues. Germline V gene sequence: CDR1 MDHEN, CDR2 SYDVKM. Here the CDR3 reads CASSFPEVDGANYGYTF. The DNA of the CDR3 is TGTGCCAGCAGTTTCCCGGAGGTGGACGGAGCAAACTATGGCTACACCTTC.

The V and J genes are TRBV5-1 and TRBJ2-5, with TRBD2 matching 8 bases. Germline V gene sequence: CDR1 SGHRS, CDR2 YFSETQ. CDR3 length: 15 residues. V shed 1 base, J shed 5 bases, and the junction held 7 bases outside the gene matches. CDR3 DNA sequence: TGCGCCAGCAGCTTGTTAGCGGGAAGTATGGAGACCCAGTACTTC. It is translated as CASSLLAGSMETQYF.

The chain recombines TRBV7-3 with TRBJ2-5; possible D gene TRBD2, 5 bases. CDR1 and CDR2 from the germline V gene are SGHTA and FQGTGA. The CDR3 is made up of 13 amino acids. V was cut by 5 bases and J by 3 bases, with 10 bases left in between. CDR3 sequence: CASSLDLKETQYF. For the CDR3, the DNA is TGTGCCAGCAGCCTGGACTTGAAAGAGACCCAGTACTTC.

This clone was seen only a few times. The chain combines TRBV10-3 with TRBJ2-2; TRBD2 is a possible D gene (6 bases). The CDR3 loop spans 15 amino acids. V was cut by 3 bases and J by 4 bases, with 12 bases left in between. CDR1 and CDR2 (germline): ENHRY, SYGVKD. The CDR3 reads CAISDSQTSTGELFF. Here the CDR3 DNA reads TGTGCCATCAGTGACTCACAGACTAGCACCGGGGAGCTGTTTTTT.

The CDR3 sequence: CASSQEAGGIDTQYF. In DNA, the CDR3 is TGCGCCAGCAGCCAAGAAGCGGGAGGGATAGATACGCAGTATTTT. The J gene is TRBJ2-3, the V gene TRBV4-3, with TRBD2 identical over 10 bases. Germline CDR1 and CDR2: LGHNA and YSLEER. The CDR3 has 15 amino acids. Unmatched junction bases numbered 2, after V lost 0 bases and J lost 5 bases.

The chain combines TRBV18 with TRBJ1-2; 9 bases map to TRBD1. Trimming cost V 4 bases and J 4 bases; bases outside gene matches: 1. Germline CDR1 reads KGHSH; CDR2 reads LQKENI. The CDR3 runs 13 residues. CDR3 amino acids: CASSQTGGYGYTF. Here the CDR3 DNA reads TGTGCCAGCTCACAGACAGGGGGCTATGGCTACACCTTC.

This chain uses TRBV7-6 with TRBJ2-1; 9 nucleotides agree with TRBD1. The germline CDR1 and CDR2 sequences are SGHVS and FNYEAQ. The CDR3 runs 14 residues. J gave up 6 bases and V 4 bases, and 4 bases lay outside the gene matches. This CDR3 reads CASSYRTGVNEQFF. The CDR3 DNA sequence: TGTGCCAGCAGCTATAGGACAGGGGTCAATGAGCAGTTCTTC.

This clone has just a few counts. The chain joins TRBV11-2 to TRBJ2-1; 11 nucleotides align to TRBD2. The trim removed 1 base at V and 2 bases at J, leaving 1 base unmatched. The CDR3 length is 16 residues. Germline V gene sequence: CDR1 SGHAT, CDR2 FQNNGV. The CDR3 DNA follows: TGTGCCAGCAGCTTAGGTAGCGGGAGGGCCTACAATGAGCAGTTCTTC. It encodes CASSLGSGRAYNEQFF.

This clone turned up a few times. The chain links TRBV4-1 to TRBJ1-1; TRBD1 matches at 7 bases. The CDR3 consists of 17 residues. Germline V CDR1 and CDR2: MGHRA, YSYEKL. V lost 3 bases and J lost 0; bases outside the gene matches: 10. As DNA, the CDR3 is TGCGCCAGCAGCCAGGAGCCGGGACAGACTTTGAACACTGAAGCTTTCTTT. Translated, it gives CASSQEPGQTLNTEAFF.

The chain is built from TRBV19 and TRBJ1-5; 7 positions agree with TRBD1. Germline CDR1 is LNHDA and CDR2 is SQIVND (reference sequence). This CDR3 has 14 amino acids. The junction had 1 base not matched to a gene; V was cut back by 4 bases and J by 1 base. CDR3 sequence reads: CASSKGASNQPQHF. The CDR3 region has the DNA TGTGCCAGTAGTAAGGGGGCGAGCAATCAGCCCCAGCATTTT.

The gene calls are TRBV18 and TRBJ2-3; weak D call: TRBD2 (6 bases). The CDR3 consists of 14 residues. The V gene lost 8 bases and the J gene lost 1 base, with 13 bases spanning the gap. Germline V gene lookup returns CDR1 KGHSH and CDR2 LQKENI. The CDR3 loop reads CASRDFLGTDTQYF. For the CDR3, the DNA is TGTGCCAGCCGGGACTTTCTCGGCACAGATACGCAGTATTTT.

V and J are TRBV5-4 and TRBJ1-1; 7 positions match TRBD1. Germline V gene data show CDR1 as SGHNT and CDR2 as YYREEE (reference sequence). V dropped 3 bases and J dropped 4; count of bases not matched to a gene: 12. The CDR3 loop spans 16 amino acids. The CDR3, as DNA: TGTGCCAGCAGCTGGGGGGACAGCCCGGGAGTCACTGAAGCTTTCTTT. This codes for CASSWGDSPGVTEAFF.

This clone was seen a handful of times. J is TRBJ2-7 and V is TRBV28, with TRBD1 identical over 11 bases. This CDR3 comprises 15 residues. Germline values: CDR1 MDHEN, CDR2 SYDVKM. V lost 6 bases and J lost 5; bases outside the gene matches: 9. CDR3 residues: CASRDGQGAFHEQYF. The CDR3 DNA reads as TGTGCCAGCAGGGACGGACAGGGGGCGTTCCACGAGCAGTACTTC.

This clone was observed a few times. The J gene is TRBJ1-3, the V gene TRBV19; D perhaps matches TRBD1 (6 bases). V shed 7 bases and J shed 0 bases, with 19 bases lying between them. CDR1 LNHDA and CDR2 SQIVND come from the germline V gene (reference sequence). This CDR3 has 17 residues. The CDR3 region is CASKSRGAEISGNTIYF. DNA of the CDR3: TGTGCCAGTAAGAGTCGGGGGGCGGAGATCTCTGGAAACACCATATATTTT.

The rearrangement links TRBV6-1 to TRBJ2-1, with TRBD2 matching 13 bases. Germline assignment: CDR1 MNHNS and CDR2 SASEGT. The length of the CDR3 is 13 residues. V gave up 8 bases and J gave up 13 bases; unmatched junction bases: 8. CDR3: CASFTSGRAYQFF. The CDR3 DNA reads as TGTGCCAGCTTCACTAGCGGGAGGGCTTATCAGTTCTTC.

The chain employs TRBV5-5 and TRBJ2-1; 9 bases match TRBD2. This CDR3 has 13 residues. Germline CDR1 and CDR2: SGHKS and YYEKEE (reference sequence). V lost 5 bases and J lost 7; bases outside the gene matches: 4. The CDR3 loop reads CASRVAGENEQFF. The CDR3 region has the DNA TGTGCCAGCAGGGTAGCGGGAGAAAATGAGCAGTTCTTC. The whole variable domain, filled in from reference TRBV5-5 and TRBJ2-1, reads DAGVTQSPTHLIKTRGQQVTLRCSPISGHKSVSWYQQVLGQGPQFIFQYYEKEERGRGNFPDRFSARQFPNYSSELNVNALLLGDSALYLCASRVAGENEQFFGPGTRLTVL.

The chain carries TRBV7-2 and TRBJ1-2, with a tentative D call TRBD1 (5 bases). Germline loops: CDR1 SGHTA, CDR2 FQGNSA. CDR3 size: 15 residues. Between the trimmed V and J ends, which lost 5 bases and 8 bases, there was a span of 21 bases. In nucleotides, the CDR3 is TGTGCCAGCAGCCAGTCCCCAATCCCAGGGCCAGGCTACACCTTC. It encodes CASSQSPIPGPGYTF.

The table lists this clone with a few counts. This sequence joins TRBV7-2 and TRBJ1-1; D is uncertain. Germline loops: CDR1 SGHTA, CDR2 FQGNSA. The V end was cut by 5 bases, the J end by 1 base, with 11 bases between. The CDR3 length is 14 residues. CDR3 protein: CASSPQARNTEAFF. Here the CDR3 DNA reads TGTGCCAGCAGCCCGCAGGCGCGGAACACTGAAGCTTTCTTT.

The J gene is TRBJ2-1, the V gene TRBV5-1, with TRBD2 matching over 13 bases. Trimming cost V 2 bases and J 9 bases; bases outside gene matches: 8. The CDR3 spans 16 residues. Germline values: CDR1 SGHRS, CDR2 YFSETQ. CDR3 amino acids: CASSFGGLAGSGEQFF. CDR3 nucleotides: TGCGCCAGCAGCTTTGGGGGACTAGCGGGATCTGGTGAGCAGTTCTTC.

This chain links TRBV10-2 with TRBJ2-5; a weak D match, TRBD2 (5 bases). This CDR3 has 15 residues. Germline CDR1 is WSHSY and CDR2 is SAAADI. V was pared by 1 base and J by 0 bases, with 9 bases between. CDR3 region: CASSEFLTNQETQYF. CDR3 in DNA: TGCGCCAGCAGTGAGTTTTTGACTAACCAAGAGACCCAGTACTTC.

This clone has just a few counts. The chain is built from TRBV4-2 and TRBJ2-3; 8 bases are shared with TRBD2. The J segment lost 2 bases and the V segment lost 1 base, leaving 5 bases of the junction unmatched. Germline CDR1 is LGHNA and CDR2 is YNFKEQ. This CDR3 has 16 amino acids. DNA of the CDR3: TGTGCCAGCAGCCAAGGTACTAGCGGAATCACAGATACGCAGTATTTT. Residues: CASSQGTSGITDTQYF.

This clone has more than one count but fewer than ten. The genes are TRBV6-1 and TRBJ1-1, with 8 nucleotides matching TRBD1. With V trimmed by 5 bases and J by 4 bases, 9 bases remained unmatched. CDR3 length: 15 amino acids. The germline gives CDR1 MNHNS, CDR2 SASEGT. As DNA, the CDR3 is TGTGCCAGCAGTCTCGGAGGAGGACAGGGCACTGAAGCTTTCTTT. Residues: CASSLGGGQGTEAFF.

This clone occurred a few times. The chain joins TRBV19 to TRBJ1-2; TRBD1 aligns across 10 bases. V trimming: 6 bases; J trimming: 4 bases; junction bases outside the gene matches: 5. Germline lookup yields CDR1 LNHDA and CDR2 SQIVND (reference sequence). The CDR3 runs to 14 residues. The CDR3 region has the DNA TGTGCCAGTAGCCCGACAGGGGGCTTCTATGGCTACACCTTC. Protein: CASSPTGGFYGYTF.

Of note for this clone: A junction boundary mismatches the germline segment, possibly from a read error. This specimen includes other DNA sequences encoding the same CDR3. The rearrangement joins TRBV9 to TRBJ1-1; the D gene is possibly TRBD1 (6 bases). Germline CDR1 reads SGDLS; CDR2 reads YYNGEE. The CDR3 runs 14 residues. Written as DNA, the CDR3 is TGTGCCAGCAGCGTAGTACAGGGCGGCACTGAGGCTTTCTTT. Translated: CASSVVQGGTEAFF.

This chain joins TRBV30 and TRBJ2-5, with D maybe TRBD2 (6 bases). CDR1 and CDR2 (germline): GTSNPN, SVGIG (reference sequence). The CDR3 contains 11 residues. V lost 5 bases and J 9 bases, leaving 13 bases between the germline ends. CDR3 DNA sequence: TGTGCCTGGGGCCCCGGGAGTTCCCAGTACTTC. Its translation is CAWGPGSSQYF.

The chain is built from TRBV20-1 and TRBJ2-7, with D perhaps TRBD2 (5 bases). CDR3 length: 11 amino acids. Looked up from germline, CDR1 is DFQATT and CDR2 is SNEGSKA (reference sequence). Trimming left V 8 bases short and J 4 bases short, with 12 bases between. CDR3 region: CSTRTSYEQYF. CDR3 coding DNA: TGCAGTACAAGGACTTCGTACGAGCAGTACTTC.

V and J are TRBV4-1 and TRBJ2-1; D possibly corresponds to TRBD2 (5 bases). The CDR3 length is 14 residues. Germline CDR1 reads MGHRA; CDR2 reads YSYEKL. V was shortened by 1 base and J by 6 bases, with 10 bases between the two germline ends. The DNA of the CDR3 is TGCGCCAGCAGCCAAGCCGGAGGCTTCAATGAGCAGTTCTTC. Translated, it gives CASSQAGGFNEQFF.